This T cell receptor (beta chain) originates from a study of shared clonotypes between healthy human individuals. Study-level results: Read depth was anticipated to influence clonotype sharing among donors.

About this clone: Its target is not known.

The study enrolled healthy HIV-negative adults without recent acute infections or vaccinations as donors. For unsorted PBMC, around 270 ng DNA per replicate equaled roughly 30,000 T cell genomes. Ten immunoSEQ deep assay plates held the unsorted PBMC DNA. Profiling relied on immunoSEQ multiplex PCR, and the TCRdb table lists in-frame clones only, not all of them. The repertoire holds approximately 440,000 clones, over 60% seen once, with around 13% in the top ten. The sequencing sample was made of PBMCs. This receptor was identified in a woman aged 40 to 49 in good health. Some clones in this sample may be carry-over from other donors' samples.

CDR3 bases: TGTGCCAGCAGCTTAGGTCCAATGGGGATTCATCCCTACGAGCAGTACTTC. As protein: CASSLGPMGIHPYEQYF. The chain uses TRBV7-3 and TRBJ2-7; D remains unclear. The CDR3 loop spans 17 amino acids. Germline values: CDR1 SGHTA, CDR2 FQGTGA. V was shortened by 2 bases and J by 2 bases, with 19 bases between the two germline ends.